These 16 T cell receptor beta chains were sequenced from one sample in a study of tumor-infiltrating lymphocytes in primary liver carcinoma. From approximately 530 ng of total RNA, TCR beta-specific cDNA was reverse-transcribed using a constant-region primer. Modified slightly, ARM-PCR produced TCR beta libraries over three nested multiplex PCR rounds. In the first two PCR rounds, TRBV1-TRBV30 forward primers were paired with a C-beta reverse primer, and each round lasted about 9 cycles. TCRdb reprocessed the multiplex PCR reads via MiXCR and lists one record per CDR3 protein. The sample records tens of thousands of distinct CDR3 sequences, roughly 75% being singletons. Co-extraction of RNA and DNA was performed on 20-30 mg of unsorted bulk tissue. Sequences were obtained from tumor-adjacent normal liver tissue. The receptors were gathered from a man aged 35 to 55 with primary liver carcinoma and hepatitis B virus infection.

This clonotype was seen a handful of times. The chain joins TRBV12-5 to TRBJ2-7; D may be TRBD1 or TRBD2 (5 bases each). CDR1 is LGHNT and CDR2 is FRNRAP in the germline V gene. The CDR3 runs to 13 residues. The CDR3, as DNA: TGTGTCACTGAGGGGACCTGTTCCTACGAGCAGTACTTC. This codes for CVTEGTCSYEQYF. Based on the CDR3 plus reference TRBV12-5 and TRBJ2-7, the full variable domain is DARVTQTPRHKVTEMGQEVTMRCQPILGHNTVFWYRQTMMQGLELLAYFRNRAPLDDSGMPKDRFSAEMPDATLATLKIQPSEPRDSAVYFCVTEGTCSYEQYFGPGTRLTVT.

The chain uses TRBV11-3 and TRBJ2-1; D might be TRBD2 (6 bases). The CDR3 consists of 16 residues. CDR1 is SGHNT and CDR2 is YENEEA in the germline V gene. The CDR3 here is CVSSLDSGSGHNEQFF. Here the CDR3 DNA reads TGTGTCAGTAGCCTCGATAGCGGCAGCGGGCACAATGAGCAGTTCTTC.

As regards this clonotype: The missing conserved phenylalanine or tryptophan at the end of this CDR3 makes a read error likely. The chain joins TRBV5-1 to TRBJ2-1, with TRBD2 matching 7 bases. The CDR3 loop spans 16 amino acids. V was clipped by 1 base and J by 4 bases; unmatched bases: 8. The V gene's germline CDR1 is SGHRS and CDR2 YFSETQ. This CDR3 reads CASSLTGGSIYNEQFL. DNA of the CDR3: TGCGCCAGCAGCTTGACAGGCGGGAGTATATACAATGAGCAGTTCTTA.

This clonotype was seen only once. The junction differs from germline at one of its ends, possibly a read error. The J gene is TRBJ2-5, the V gene TRBV6-2 or TRBV6-3, with 9 bases identical to TRBD2. Germline V gene lookup returns CDR1 MNHEY and CDR2 SVGEGT. The CDR3 has 15 amino acids. DNA for the CDR3: TGTACCAGCAGCCCCCTACTAGCGGGCGGAGAGACCCAGCACTTC. Amino acids: CTSSPLLAGGETQHF.

This clonotype was found a few times. A much larger clone lies a single base off, so this may be a read error. The chain carries TRBV6-4 and TRBJ1-1; no clear D. The CDR3 length is 13 residues. Per the germline V gene, CDR1 is MRHNA and CDR2 is SNTAGT. In nucleotides, the CDR3 is TGTGCCAGCAGTGACTCAGGGAACACTGAAGTTTTCTTT. Its protein product is CASSDSGNTEVFF.

The genes are TRBV6-2 or TRBV6-3 and TRBJ2-7; D remains unclear. Looked up from germline, CDR1 is MNHEY and CDR2 is SVGEGT. The germline V and J ends were trimmed by 5 bases and 5 bases, with 13 bases remaining between them. The CDR3 has 13 residues. The CDR3 nucleotides read TGTGCCAGCAGTGCTGACCGTCACCACGAGCAGTACTTC. This gives the protein CASSADRHHEQYF.

This clonotype was detected a few times. The V and J genes are TRBV7-2 and TRBJ1-2; no definite D call. Trimming removed 1 base at V and 8 bases at J, with 8 bases between. Germline loops: CDR1 SGHTA, CDR2 FQGNSA. This CDR3 has 12 residues. The CDR3 DNA sequence: TGTGCCAGCAGCTTAGAGGGTTACGGCTACACCTTC. Protein product: CASSLEGYGYTF.

The V call is TRBV10-3, the J call TRBJ2-5; a weak D match, TRBD2 (6 bases). Per the germline V gene, CDR1 is ENHRY and CDR2 is SYGVKD. Trimming cost V 10 bases and J 10 bases, with 22 bases left between them. This CDR3 region has 13 residues. The CDR3 spells CATLGLPQEVQYF. The DNA of the CDR3 is TGTGCCACCCTGGGACTCCCCCAAGAGGTCCAGTACTTC.

To note about this clonotype: One junction end disagrees with the germline gene, perhaps due to a read error. The chain recombines TRBV6-1 with TRBJ2-7; 9 bases map to TRBD2. From germline, CDR1 is MNHNS and CDR2 SASEGT. The CDR3 has 15 amino acids. The DNA for the CDR3 is TGTGCCAGCGGTGCCTTAGCGGGAGAGTCTAACGAGCAATACTTC. This sequence encodes CASGALAGESNEQYF.

About this clonotype itself: One junction end disagrees with the germline gene, perhaps due to a read error. This chain connects TRBV10-2 to TRBJ1-1, with D unclear. CDR1 and CDR2 from the germline V gene are WSHSY and SAAADI. This CDR3 has 13 amino acids. This CDR3 reads CACSDVEDTEAFF. CDR3 coding DNA: TGCGCCTGCAGTGATGTAGAAGACACTGAAGCTTTCTTT.

This clonotype was recorded many times. The CDR3 nucleotides read TGTGCCAGCAGCTTAGTAGCGGGAGTCGGAAATGAGCAGTTCTTC. Amino acid sequence: CASSLVAGVGNEQFF. The chain carries TRBV7-9 and TRBJ2-1; TRBD2 aligns across 9 bases. Germline V gene lookup returns CDR1 SEHNR and CDR2 FQNEAQ (reference sequence). Trimming cost V 1 base and J 7 bases; bases outside gene matches: 5. The CDR3 extends over 15 amino acids. Full variable domain (rest looked up from reference TRBV7-9 and TRBJ2-1): DTGVSQNPRHKITKRGQNVTFRCDPISEHNRLYWYRQTLGQGPEFLTYFQNEAQLEKSRLLSDRFSAERPKGSFSTLEIQRTEQGDSAMYLCASSLVAGVGNEQFFGPGTRLTVL.

The chain has TRBV5-5 and TRBJ2-5; TRBD2 is a possible D gene (7 bases). Per the germline V gene, CDR1 is SGHKS and CDR2 is YYEKEE (reference sequence). This CDR3 is 14 amino acids long. Deletions cut 6 bases from V and 4 bases from J, with 16 bases between. The CDR3 DNA reads as TGTGCCAGCACCTGGGGGGGGCGCGGAGAGACCCAGTACTTC. Residues: CASTWGGRGETQYF.

Note on this clonotype: The CDR3 ends on some other residue instead of the conserved phenylalanine or tryptophan, so this is likely a read error. Because the CDR3's place on the DNA is in doubt, the DNA is left out and the CDR3 is given as listed by TCRdb. This chain joins TRBV6-1 and TRBJ2-5. Including both end residues, the CDR3 is 13 amino acids long. CDR1 and CDR2 (germline): MNHNS, SASEGT. CDR3 sequence: CASSEREQETEYS.

In regard to this clonotype: Relative to the germline gene, one junction end is altered; a read error may explain this. The chain couples TRBV6-1 to TRBJ1-1; perhaps TRBD1 as D (6 bases). CDR1 is MNHNS and CDR2 is SASEGT in the germline V gene. CDR3 size: 17 residues. The CDR3 loop reads CASSEGEGLGANTEAFF. The CDR3 DNA reads TGTGCTAGCAGTGAAGGTGAAGGGCTGGGGGCTAACACCGAAGCTTTCTTT.

Worth noting for this clonotype: The CDR3 does not end in the conserved phenylalanine or tryptophan, so this is likely a read error. The V and J genes are TRBV6-1 and TRBJ2-7, with 8 nucleotides matching TRBD2. The CDR3 spans 14 residues. J gave up 1 base and V 9 bases, and 8 bases lay outside the gene matches. Germline CDR1 and CDR2: MNHNS and SASEGT. CDR3 amino acids: CASTSGSLSYEQYS. The CDR3 DNA reads TGTGCCAGTACGAGCGGGAGCTTGTCCTACGAGCAGTACTCC.

A note on this clonotype: A read error may be the cause here, since a much bigger clone is one base away. CDR3 nucleotide sequence: TGTGCCGCTACCCTGGGGGAGCGTAACACAGATACGCGGTATTTT. Amino acid sequence: CAATLGERNTDTRYF. The chain has TRBV5-8 and TRBJ2-3, with D perhaps assigned TRBD1 or TRBD2 (5 bases each). Germline CDR1 SGHTS, CDR2 YDEGEE. This CDR3 spans 15 amino acids. Full variable domain (rest looked up from reference TRBV5-8 and TRBJ2-3): EAGVTQSPTHLIKTRGQQATLRCSPISGHTSVYWYQQALGLGLQFLLWYDEGEERNRGNFPPRFSGRQFPNYSSELNVNALELEDSALYLCAATLGERNTDTRYFGPGTRLTVL.